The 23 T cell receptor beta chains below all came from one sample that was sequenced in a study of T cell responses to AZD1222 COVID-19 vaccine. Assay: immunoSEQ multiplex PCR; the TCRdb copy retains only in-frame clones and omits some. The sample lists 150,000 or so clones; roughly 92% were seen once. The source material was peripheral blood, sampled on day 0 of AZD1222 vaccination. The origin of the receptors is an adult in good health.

The CDR3 DNA reads TGTGCCAGCAGCGTAGTGGGACTAGTCACGGTCAATGAGCAGTTCTTC. Encoded protein: CASSVVGLVTVNEQFF. The chain employs TRBV9 and TRBJ2-1, with 8 bases identical to TRBD2. Per germline, CDR1 SGDLS and CDR2 YYNGEE. The CDR3 has 16 residues. V lost 0 bases to trimming and J lost 6 bases; unmatched junction nucleotides: 8.

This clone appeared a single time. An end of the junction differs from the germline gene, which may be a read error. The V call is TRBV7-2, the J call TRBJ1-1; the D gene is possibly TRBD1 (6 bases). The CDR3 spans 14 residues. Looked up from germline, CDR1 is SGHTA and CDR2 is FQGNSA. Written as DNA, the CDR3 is TGTGCCAGCAGCTTAGACAGGGTGAACGCTGAAGCTTTCTTT. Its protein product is CASSLDRVNAEAFF.

The CDR3 DNA reads TGTGCCAGCTTCTCGAGGGGCTCCTACAATGAGCAGTTCTTC. This translates into CASFSRGSYNEQFF. The chain employs TRBV7-9 and TRBJ2-1; D is tentatively TRBD1 or TRBD2 (5 bases each). CDR1 SEHNR and CDR2 FQNEAQ come from the germline V gene (reference sequence). The germline V and J ends were trimmed by 8 bases and 0 bases, with 11 bases remaining between them. The CDR3 length is 14 residues.

CDR3 region: CASSPPSGVDTEAFF. The DNA of the CDR3 is TGTGCCAGCTCACCACCGAGCGGGGTTGACACTGAAGCTTTCTTT. This chain connects TRBV18 to TRBJ1-1, with unresolved D. The germline V and J ends were trimmed by 0 bases and 3 bases, with 11 bases remaining between them. The CDR3 has 15 residues. Germline loops: CDR1 KGHSH, CDR2 LQKENI.

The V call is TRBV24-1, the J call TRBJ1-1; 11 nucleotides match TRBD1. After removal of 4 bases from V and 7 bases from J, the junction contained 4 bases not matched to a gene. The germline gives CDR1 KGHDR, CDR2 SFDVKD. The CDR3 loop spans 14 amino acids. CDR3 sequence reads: CATSEGTGGSEAFF. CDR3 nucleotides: TGTGCCACCAGTGAGGGGACAGGGGGAAGTGAAGCTTTCTTT.

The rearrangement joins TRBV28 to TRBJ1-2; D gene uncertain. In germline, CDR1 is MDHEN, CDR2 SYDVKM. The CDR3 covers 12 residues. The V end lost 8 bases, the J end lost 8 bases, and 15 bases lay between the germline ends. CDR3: CASVNNEGGYTF. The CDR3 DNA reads TGTGCCAGCGTTAACAACGAAGGGGGCTACACCTTC.

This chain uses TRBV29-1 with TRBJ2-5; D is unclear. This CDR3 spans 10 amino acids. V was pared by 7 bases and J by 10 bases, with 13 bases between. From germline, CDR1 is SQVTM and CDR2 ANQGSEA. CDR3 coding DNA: TGCAGCGCATCGGAAGTGGACCAGTACTTC. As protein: CSASEVDQYF.

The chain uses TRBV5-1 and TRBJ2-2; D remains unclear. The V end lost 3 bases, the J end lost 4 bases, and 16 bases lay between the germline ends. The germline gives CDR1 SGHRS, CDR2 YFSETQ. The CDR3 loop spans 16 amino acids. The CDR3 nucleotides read TGCGCCAGCAGCTCCCCCGACGTCGGCCTCACCGGGGAGCTGTTTTTT. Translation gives CASSSPDVGLTGELFF.

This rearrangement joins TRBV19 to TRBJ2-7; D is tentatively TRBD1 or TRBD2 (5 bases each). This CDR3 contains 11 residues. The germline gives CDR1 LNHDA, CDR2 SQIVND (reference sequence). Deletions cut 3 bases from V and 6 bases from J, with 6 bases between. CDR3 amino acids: CASSMRGEQYF. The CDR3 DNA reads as TGTGCCAGTAGTATGAGGGGCGAGCAGTACTTC.

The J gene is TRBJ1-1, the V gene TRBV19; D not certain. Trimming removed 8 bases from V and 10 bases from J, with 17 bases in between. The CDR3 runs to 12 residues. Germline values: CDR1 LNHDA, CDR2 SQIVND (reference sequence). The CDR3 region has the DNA TGTGCCAGTCCGGACCTGGGAAGGCCAGCTTTCTTT. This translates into CASPDLGRPAFF.

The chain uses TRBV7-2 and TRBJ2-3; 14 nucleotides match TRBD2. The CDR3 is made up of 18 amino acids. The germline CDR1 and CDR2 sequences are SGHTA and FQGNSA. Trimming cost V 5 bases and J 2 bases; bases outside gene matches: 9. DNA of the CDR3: TGTGCCAGCAGCCGCGGGACTAGCGGGGGCCTCTACACAGATACGCAGTATTTT. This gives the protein CASSRGTSGGLYTDTQYF.

CDR3 in amino acids: CASSLGGRGYEQYF. The CDR3 DNA sequence: TGTGCCAGCAGCTTAGGTGGCAGGGGCTACGAGCAGTACTTC. The gene calls are TRBV7-2 and TRBJ2-7; a weak D match, TRBD1 (6 bases). The CDR3 contains 14 residues. Trimming stripped 1 base from V and 3 bases from J, with 10 bases between. Germline CDR1 and CDR2: SGHTA and FQGNSA.

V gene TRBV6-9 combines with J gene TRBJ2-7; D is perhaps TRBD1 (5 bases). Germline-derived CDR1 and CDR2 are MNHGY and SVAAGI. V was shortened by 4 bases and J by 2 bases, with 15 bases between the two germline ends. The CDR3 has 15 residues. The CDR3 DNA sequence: TGTGCCAGCAGTTCAACCCGGACACACACCTACGAGCAGTACTTC. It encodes CASSSTRTHTYEQYF.

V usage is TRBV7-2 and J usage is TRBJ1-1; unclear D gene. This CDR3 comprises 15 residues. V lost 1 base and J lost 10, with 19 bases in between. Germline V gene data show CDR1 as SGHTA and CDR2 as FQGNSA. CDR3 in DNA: TGTGCCAGCAGCTTAGGGTCATTAGTCGGCGATTCAGCTTTCTTT. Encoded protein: CASSLGSLVGDSAFF.

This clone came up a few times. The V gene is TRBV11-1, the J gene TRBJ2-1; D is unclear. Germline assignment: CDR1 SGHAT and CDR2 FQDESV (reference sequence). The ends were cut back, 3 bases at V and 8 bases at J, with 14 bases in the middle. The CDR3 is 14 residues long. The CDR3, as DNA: TGTGCCAGCAGCTTGGACGGGCCCTTGGATGAGCAGTTCTTC. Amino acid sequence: CASSLDGPLDEQFF.

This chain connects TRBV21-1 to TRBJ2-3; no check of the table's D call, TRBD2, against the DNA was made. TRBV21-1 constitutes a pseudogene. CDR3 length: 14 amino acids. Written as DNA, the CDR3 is TGTGCCAGCAGCAGAAGGACTAGCACAGATACGCAGTATTTT. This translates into CASSRRTSTDTQYF.

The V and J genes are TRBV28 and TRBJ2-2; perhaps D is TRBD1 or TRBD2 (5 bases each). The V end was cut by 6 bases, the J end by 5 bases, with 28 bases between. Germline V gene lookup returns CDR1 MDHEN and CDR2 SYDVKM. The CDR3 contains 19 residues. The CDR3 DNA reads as TGTGCCAGCAGCAATTGGGGGTACCGGGAACAGGCGCGAACCGGGGAGCTGTTTTTT. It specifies CASSNWGYREQARTGELFF.

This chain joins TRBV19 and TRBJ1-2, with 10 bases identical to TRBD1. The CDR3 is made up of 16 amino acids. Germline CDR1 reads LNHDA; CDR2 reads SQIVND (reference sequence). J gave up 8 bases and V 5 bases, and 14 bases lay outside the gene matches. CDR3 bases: TGTGCCAGTAGTCCCCTCCTGGGGACAGGGGATCAAGGCTACACCTTC. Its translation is CASSPLLGTGDQGYTF.

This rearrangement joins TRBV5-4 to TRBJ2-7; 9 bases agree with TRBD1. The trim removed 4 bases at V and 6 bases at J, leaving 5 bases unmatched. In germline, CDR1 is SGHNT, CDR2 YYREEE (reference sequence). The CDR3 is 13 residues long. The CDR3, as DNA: TGTGCCAGCAGCAGGGACAGGGACCTCGAGCAGTACTTC. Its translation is CASSRDRDLEQYF.

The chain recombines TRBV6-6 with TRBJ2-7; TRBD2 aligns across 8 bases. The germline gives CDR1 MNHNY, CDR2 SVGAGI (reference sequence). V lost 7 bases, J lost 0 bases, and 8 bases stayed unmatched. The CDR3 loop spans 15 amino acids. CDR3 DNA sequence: TGTGCCAGCACCCTAGGCGGGGGGAGCTCCTACGAGCAGTACTTC. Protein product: CASTLGGGSSYEQYF.

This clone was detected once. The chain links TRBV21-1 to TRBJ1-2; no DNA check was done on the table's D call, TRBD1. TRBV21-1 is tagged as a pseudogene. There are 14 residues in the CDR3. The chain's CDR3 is CASSSRDRDYGYTF. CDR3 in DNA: TGTGCCAGCAGCAGCCGGGACAGGGACTATGGCTACACCTTC.

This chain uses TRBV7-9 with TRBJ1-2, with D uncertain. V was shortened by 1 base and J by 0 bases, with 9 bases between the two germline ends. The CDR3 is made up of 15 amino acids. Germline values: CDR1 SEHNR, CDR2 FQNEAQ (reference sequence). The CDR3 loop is CASSLEAATNYGYTF. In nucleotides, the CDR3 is TGTGCCAGCAGCTTAGAGGCAGCGACTAACTATGGCTACACCTTC.

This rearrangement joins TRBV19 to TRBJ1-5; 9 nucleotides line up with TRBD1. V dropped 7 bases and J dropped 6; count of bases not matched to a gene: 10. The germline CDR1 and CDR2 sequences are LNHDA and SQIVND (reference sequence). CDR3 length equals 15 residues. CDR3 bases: TGTGCCAGTACCTCTAACAGGGGGCCGCGTCAGCCCCAGCATTTT. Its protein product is CASTSNRGPRQPQHF.